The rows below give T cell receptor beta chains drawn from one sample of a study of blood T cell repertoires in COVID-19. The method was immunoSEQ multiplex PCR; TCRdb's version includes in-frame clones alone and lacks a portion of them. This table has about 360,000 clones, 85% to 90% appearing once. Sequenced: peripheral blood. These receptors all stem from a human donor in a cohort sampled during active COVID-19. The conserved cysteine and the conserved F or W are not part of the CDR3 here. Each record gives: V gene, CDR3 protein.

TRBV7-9,ASSQAGGSQY
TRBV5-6,ASSLGRRQGGYGYT
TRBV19,ASSPWAMYNEQF
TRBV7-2,ASSLGREAEAF
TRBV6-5,ASSYSGTVGFNEQF
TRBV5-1,ASSLGTDNEKLF
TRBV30,AWNLFFTGNTGELF
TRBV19,ASSIVASGGTDTQY
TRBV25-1,ASSERFGGRRTDTQY
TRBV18,ASSPGLAGNYEQY
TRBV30,AFSAGSNTEAF
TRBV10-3,AISRNRGDQPQH
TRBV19,ASSLGPQTDVNYGYT
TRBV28,ASSSTGLAGGSTDTQY
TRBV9,ASSKPSSGNTIY
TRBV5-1,ASSLEPQRTSGGETQY
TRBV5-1,ASCVGAQETQY
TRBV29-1,SVGAHLAGKSTDTQY
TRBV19,ATTDREETEAF
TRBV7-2,ASSFEGGGTYEQY
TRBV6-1,ASSEGRVSYSYGYT
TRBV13,ASSWTAYNEQF
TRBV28,ASSPPRQGGEKLF
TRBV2,ASSELGNRVGTEAF
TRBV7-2,ASSLDRYLSPLH
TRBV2,ASSSTGDTEAF
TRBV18,ASSPTRYEAF
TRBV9,ASSATPRGDNEQF
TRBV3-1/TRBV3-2,ASSQGVGGVNEQY
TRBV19,ASSKGHLYEQY
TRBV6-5,ASGLDRTPYEQY
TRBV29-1,SVSVGADGETQY
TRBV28,ASSLWGTFSGANVLT
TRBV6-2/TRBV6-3,ASSYEAPSTDTQY
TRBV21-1,ASSLEGGLGTEAF
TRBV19,ASSIFAGDSYEQY
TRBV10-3,ATMYETGGDTQY
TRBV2,ASSQGLREKLF
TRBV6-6,ASSYKEGAGAF
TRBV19,ASSPRTGKNIQY
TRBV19,ASSIDRASSYEQY
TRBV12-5,ASGLVLRTGLRTEAF
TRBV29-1,SVERGSGVNEQF
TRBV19,ASSHREGSGYT
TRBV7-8,ASRSGTSRSWDPNTEAF
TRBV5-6,ASSLGARETQY
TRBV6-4,ASSDDWNEQF
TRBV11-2,ASSLDRGWDEQF
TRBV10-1,ASIGPQITTGISRY
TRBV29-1,SVRDFNTDTQY
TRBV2,ASSESSGELF
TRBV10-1,ASSKQGLGTEAF
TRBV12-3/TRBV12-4,ASSYRNTGELF
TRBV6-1,ASSERGRTRGGNTIY
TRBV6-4,ASSPEGQGYGYT
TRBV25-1,ASSAQGPSGNTIY
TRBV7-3,ASSFTSGGSEQF
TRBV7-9,ASSSAGVLNEQF
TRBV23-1,ASPPTGTGANVLT